Below, 31 T cell receptor beta chains from the same sample are listed, as sequenced in a study of shared T cell receptors in the human thymus. Sequenced by immunoSEQ multiplex PCR; TCRdb stores in-frame clones only, minus some. The sample lists about 610,000 clones; 85% to 90% were seen once. A further study also used this sample, focusing on human thymus T cells.

The material sequenced was thymocytes. These receptor sequences come from a boy less than two years old with a congenital heart defect.

The rearrangement links TRBV5-4 to TRBJ2-7; 10 bases are shared with TRBD2. The CDR3 loop spans 16 amino acids. Germline V CDR1 and CDR2: SGHNT, YYREEE (reference sequence). Trimming took 0 bases from V and 5 from J; bases not matched to a gene: 8. The CDR3 sequence is CASSLEGSGRKNEQYF. Written as DNA, the CDR3 is TGTGCCAGCAGCTTGGAGGGTAGCGGGAGGAAGAACGAGCAGTACTTC. Full variable domain (missing parts from reference TRBV5-4 and TRBJ2-7): ETGVTQSPTHLIKTRGQQVTLRCSSQSGHNTVSWYQQALGQGPQFIFQYYREEENGRGNFPPRFSGLQFPNYSSELNVNALELDDSALYLCASSLEGSGRKNEQYFGPGTRLTVT.

The chain has TRBV27 and TRBJ1-2; possible D gene TRBD1, 6 bases. This CDR3 is 16 amino acids long. Trimming took 6 bases from V and 5 from J, leaving 22 bases between them. Germline CDR1 is MNHEY and CDR2 is SMNVEV (reference sequence). CDR3 amino acids: CASRSLWGGDWYGYTF. DNA of the CDR3: TGTGCCAGCAGGTCGTTGTGGGGGGGCGATTGGTATGGCTACACCTTC.

This clone has a handful of counts. This chain links TRBV6-1 with TRBJ2-1, with D tentatively TRBD2 (6 bases). Per germline, CDR1 MNHNS and CDR2 SASEGT. V lost 3 bases and J 4 bases, leaving 16 bases between the germline ends. The CDR3 runs 16 residues. CDR3 nucleotide sequence: TGTGCCAGCAGTGAGAAGGGGCGGGGCCGATACAATGAGCAGTTCTTC. Translating gives CASSEKGRGRYNEQFF.

V and J are TRBV6-6 and TRBJ2-5; perhaps TRBD1 as D (6 bases). The J call is uncertain, as TRBJ2-7 better fits the DNA end. Germline V gene data show CDR1 as MNHNY and CDR2 as SVGAGI (reference sequence). This CDR3 contains 13 residues. This CDR3 reads CASSYLQGYEQYF. In DNA form, the CDR3 reads TGTGCCAGCAGTTACTTACAGGGATACGAGCAGTACTTC.

This chain connects TRBV7-2 to TRBJ2-3; D perhaps matches TRBD2 (5 bases). This CDR3 contains 17 residues. Trimming shortened V by 1 base and J by 0 bases, and 14 bases separated the two germline ends. Germline V gives CDR1 SGHTA, CDR2 FQGNSA. CDR3: CASSLVFSASSTDTQYF. The CDR3 nucleotides read TGTGCCAGCAGCTTAGTCTTTAGCGCCTCTAGCACAGATACGCAGTATTTT.

The rearrangement uses TRBV13 and TRBJ2-5; 7 nucleotides line up with TRBD2. Germline V gives CDR1 PRHDT, CDR2 FYEKMQ (reference sequence). V shed 6 bases, J shed 5 bases, and the junction held 15 bases outside the gene matches. This CDR3 has 16 amino acids. CDR3 sequence (DNA): TGTGCCAGCAGACGGCCTGGCGGGAGCGGTGGGGAGACCCAGTACTTC. As protein: CASRRPGGSGGETQYF.

This clone was recorded once. The genes are TRBV6-5 and TRBJ1-1; TRBD1 matches at 7 bases. J was trimmed by 0 bases and V by 6 bases; bases with no gene match: 7. The CDR3 contains 15 residues. CDR1 and CDR2 (germline): MNHEY, SVGAGI. The CDR3: CASSYGQAMNTEAFF. In nucleotides, the CDR3 is TGTGCCAGCAGCTACGGACAGGCCATGAACACTGAAGCTTTCTTT.

The chain carries TRBV2 and TRBJ2-3; 8 bases map to TRBD2. CDR1 and CDR2 from the germline V gene are SNHLY and FYNNEI. The CDR3 is 15 amino acids. V was clipped by 7 bases and J by 8 bases; unmatched bases: 14. The CDR3 loop is CASIVREGQKSTQYF. CDR3 nucleotide sequence: TGTGCCAGCATAGTACGGGAGGGCCAAAAGAGTACGCAGTATTTT.

This clone was detected a few times. V is TRBV29-1 and J is TRBJ1-2; TRBD1 agrees at 9 bases. V trimming: 5 bases; J trimming: 2 bases; junction bases outside the gene matches: 15. The CDR3 has 17 residues. Germline V CDR1 and CDR2: SQVTM, ANQGSEA. CDR3: CSVLWDRVGLENYGYTF. In DNA form, the CDR3 reads TGCAGCGTTCTCTGGGACAGGGTTGGTCTTGAAAACTATGGCTACACCTTC.

This chain links TRBV5-4 with TRBJ2-1, with 9 bases that match TRBD2. V was pared by 1 base and J by 6 bases, with 5 bases of the junction left unmatched. The germline V gene encodes CDR1 SGHNT and CDR2 YYREEE (reference sequence). The CDR3 totals 15 residues. DNA for the CDR3: TGTGCCAGCAGCTTGTCTAGCGGGGTCTTCAATGAGCAGTTCTTC. Encoded protein: CASSLSSGVFNEQFF.

The chain recombines TRBV4-3 with TRBJ2-1; TRBD2 is a possible D gene (6 bases). V was trimmed by 0 bases and J by 0 bases, leaving 12 bases between them. CDR1 is LGHNA and CDR2 is YSLEER in the germline V gene. This CDR3 is built from 17 residues. The CDR3 loop is CASSQDLAAHSYNEQFF. DNA of the CDR3: TGCGCCAGCAGCCAAGACTTAGCGGCCCACTCCTACAATGAGCAGTTCTTC.

With regard to this clone: Relative to the germline gene, one junction end is altered; a read error may explain this. The V and J genes are TRBV4-1 and TRBJ2-1; D possibly corresponds to TRBD2 (6 bases). The CDR3 sequence is 13 residues long. Germline CDR1 reads MGHRA; CDR2 reads YSYEKL. DNA for the CDR3: TGCGCCAGCAGTCAAGATGACGGGAGAGAGCAGTTCTTC. Translated, it gives CASSQDDGREQFF.

The chain links TRBV7-6 to TRBJ2-3; tentatively, D is TRBD2 (6 bases). The CDR3 is 15 amino acids. Germline CDR1 and CDR2: SGHVS and FNYEAQ. V was clipped by 1 base and J by 6 bases, with 14 bases between them. CDR3 sequence reads: CASSLGGLTGDTQYF. In nucleotides, the CDR3 is TGTGCCAGCAGCTTAGGGGGACTTACCGGGGATACGCAGTATTTT. The full variable domain, with the rest looked up from reference TRBV7-6 and TRBJ2-3, is GAGVSQSPRYKVTKRGQDVALRCDPISGHVSLYWYRQALGQGPEFLTYFNYEAQQDKSGLPNDRFSAERPEGSISTLTIQRTEQRDSAMYRCASSLGGLTGDTQYFGPGTRLTVL.

Details on this clone: The sample carries other DNA sequences with the same CDR3. The chain couples TRBV28 to TRBJ1-4, with 8 bases aligning to TRBD1. The CDR3 has 13 residues. From germline, CDR1 is MDHEN and CDR2 SYDVKM. V was clipped by 6 bases and J by 8 bases; unmatched bases: 5. The CDR3 bases are TGTGCCAGCAGGGGGACAGGTCGGGAAAAACTGTTTTTT. The encoded protein is CASRGTGREKLFF. Full variable domain (missing parts from reference TRBV28 and TRBJ1-4): DVKVTQSSRYLVKRTGEKVFLECVQDMDHENMFWYRQDPGLGLRLIYFSYDVKMKEKGDIPEGYSVSREKKERFSLILESASTNQTSMYLCASRGTGREKLFFGSGTQLSVL.

This clone has just one count. The chain employs TRBV28 and TRBJ1-2; maybe TRBD1 (6 bases). V lost 5 bases and J lost 4, with 11 bases in between. Germline V gene data show CDR1 as MDHEN and CDR2 as SYDVKM. CDR3 length: 13 residues. The CDR3 protein is CASSLRTVYGYTF. The CDR3, as DNA: TGTGCCAGCAGTCTCAGGACAGTCTATGGCTACACCTTC.

About this clone itself: This same CDR3 is encoded by further DNA sequences in the sample. This sequence joins TRBV5-1 and TRBJ2-1, with 10 positions matching TRBD2. CDR1 and CDR2 from the germline V gene are SGHRS and YFSETQ. CDR3 length equals 17 residues. V shed 0 bases and J 5 bases; nucleotides not matched to a gene: 8. The CDR3 region is CASSLGGGTSENNEQFF. In DNA form, the CDR3 reads TGCGCCAGCAGCTTGGGTGGGGGGACTAGCGAGAACAATGAGCAGTTCTTC. Using reference TRBV5-1 and TRBJ2-1 for the parts outside the CDR3, the full variable domain is KAGVTQTPRYLIKTRGQQVTLSCSPISGHRSVSWYQQTPGQGLQFLFEYFSETQRNKGNFPGRFSGRQFSNSRSEMNVSTLELGDSALYLCASSLGGGTSENNEQFFGPGTRLTVL.

The chain recombines TRBV7-2 with TRBJ2-7; tentatively, D is TRBD1 (6 bases). CDR1 is SGHTA and CDR2 is FQGNSA in the germline V gene. The CDR3 is made up of 16 amino acids. The V end was cut by 5 bases, the J end by 1 base, with 18 bases between. In DNA form, the CDR3 reads TGTGCCAGCAGCGAAAACGACAGGTGGGGTTCCTACGAGCAGTACTTC. Translation gives CASSENDRWGSYEQYF.

This rearrangement joins TRBV30 to TRBJ2-4; the D gene is possibly TRBD2 (6 bases). Germline CDR1 and CDR2: GTSNPN and SVGIG (reference sequence). V lost 2 bases to trimming and J lost 8 bases, with 13 bases between them. The CDR3 extends over 13 amino acids. As DNA, the CDR3 is TGTGCCTGGAGTTCCCCGGAGGGCTACATTCAGTACTTC. Translated: CAWSSPEGYIQYF.

The chain couples TRBV13 to TRBJ1-3, with 7 bases fitting TRBD1. This CDR3 is 16 amino acids long. The V segment lost 5 bases and the J segment 0 bases; nucleotides outside the gene matches: 7. Looked up from germline, CDR1 is PRHDT and CDR2 is FYEKMQ (reference sequence). The chain's CDR3 is CASSADRTDSGNTIYF. The CDR3 nucleotides read TGTGCCAGCAGCGCGGACAGGACGGACTCTGGAAACACCATATATTTT.

This sequence joins TRBV20-1 and TRBJ2-1, with D possibly being TRBD1 (6 bases). V dropped 5 bases and J dropped 9 bases, with 11 bases sitting between them. The CDR3 contains 11 residues. Looked up from germline, CDR1 is DFQATT and CDR2 is SNEGSKA (reference sequence). The CDR3 spells CSASSTGEQFF. The CDR3 nucleotides are TGCAGTGCTTCTTCGACAGGTGAGCAGTTCTTC.

This clone was seen a single time. This sequence joins TRBV15 and TRBJ2-3; D perhaps matches TRBD2 (5 bases). CDR1 and CDR2 from the germline V gene are LNHNV and YYDKDF (reference sequence). CDR3 length: 13 amino acids. With 7 bases removed from V and 5 bases from J, the gap between germline ends came to 13 bases. The CDR3 protein is CATIQDGGDTQYF. In nucleotides, the CDR3 is TGTGCCACCATCCAGGACGGAGGAGATACGCAGTATTTT.

The chain uses TRBV6-5 and TRBJ1-3; no definite D call. CDR3 length equals 16 residues. Germline CDR1 and CDR2: MNHEY and SVGAGI. V dropped 0 bases and J dropped 0 bases, with 9 bases sitting between them. CDR3 loop: CASSYSRQISGNTIYF. The CDR3 coding sequence is TGTGCCAGCAGTTACTCGAGACAAATCTCTGGAAACACCATATATTTT.

V usage is TRBV11-3 and J usage is TRBJ2-1, with 11 bases matching TRBD2. There are 17 residues in the CDR3. Trimming removed 0 bases from V and 4 bases from J; junction bases left unmatched: 5. Germline V CDR1 and CDR2: SGHNT, YENEEA. The CDR3 loop reads CASSLDPLAGGYNEQFF. The CDR3 DNA reads as TGTGCCAGCAGCTTAGATCCCCTAGCGGGAGGATACAATGAGCAGTTCTTC.

This clone appeared a single time. J is TRBJ2-5 and V is TRBV27, with a tentative D call TRBD2 (5 bases). The CDR3 has 15 residues. Germline V gene data show CDR1 as MNHEY and CDR2 as SMNVEV (reference sequence). Trimming took off 5 bases at V and 2 bases at J, with 15 bases between the two ends. Here the CDR3 reads CASSHSGGRQETQYF. Written as DNA, the CDR3 is TGTGCCAGCAGTCATTCAGGAGGCCGACAAGAGACCCAGTACTTC.

To note about this clone: This sample also contains other DNA sequences that code for the same CDR3. The chain joins TRBV18 to TRBJ2-5, with unresolved D. Trimming shortened V by 1 base and J by 5 bases, and 5 bases separated the two germline ends. Germline V lookup: CDR1 KGHSH, CDR2 LQKENI. The CDR3 length is 12 residues. For the CDR3, the DNA is TGTGCCAGCTCACCACGTCCTGAGACCCAGTACTTC. This encodes CASSPRPETQYF.

CDR3 coding DNA: TGCGCCAGCAGCCAAGACCCCGGGACAGGGGCGTGGAGTGAAAAACTGTTTTTT. Encoded protein: CASSQDPGTGAWSEKLFF. The chain combines TRBV4-3 with TRBJ1-4; 10 bases line up with TRBD1. Germline-derived CDR1 and CDR2 are LGHNA and YSLEER. V trimming: 0 bases; J trimming: 7 bases; junction bases outside the gene matches: 11. This CDR3 has 18 residues.

Only one count was recorded for this clone. This chain links TRBV30 with TRBJ2-5; 8 nucleotides agree with TRBD2. Germline CDR1 GTSNPN, CDR2 SVGIG (reference sequence). The V gene end was trimmed by 1 base and the J gene end by 5 bases; junction bases not matched to a gene: 9. This CDR3 has 15 amino acids. CDR3 in DNA: TGTGCCTGGAGTGAGTGGAGGGGCGGGGGGGAGACCCAGTACTTC. Encoded protein: CAWSEWRGGGETQYF.

This clone has just one count. The V call is TRBV18, the J call TRBJ2-7; 15 positions agree with TRBD2. Trimming took 1 base from V and 3 from J; bases not matched to a gene: 10. The CDR3 sequence is 19 residues long. The germline CDR1 and CDR2 sequences are KGHSH and LQKENI. CDR3 sequence (DNA): TGTGCCAGCTCACCACGGCCCAACCCGGGACTAGCGGGGGGCTACGAGCAGTACTTC. Translating gives CASSPRPNPGLAGGYEQYF.

The gene calls are TRBV6-4 and TRBJ2-1; TRBD2 matches 8 bases. Trimming at V came to 0 bases and at J to 16 bases, leaving 5 bases not matched to a gene. Germline V gives CDR1 MRHNA, CDR2 SNTAGT. The CDR3 is 12 residues long. CDR3 loop: CASSDSSGTRFF. In DNA form, the CDR3 reads TGTGCCAGCAGTGACTCGAGTGGGACTAGATTCTTC.

The chain links TRBV5-6 to TRBJ1-2, with 8 nucleotides matching TRBD1. After removal of 4 bases from V and 14 bases from J, the junction contained 7 bases not matched to a gene. Looked up from germline, CDR1 is SGHDT and CDR2 is YYEEEE. This CDR3 contains 11 residues. The CDR3 loop is CASSQRQGSTF. In nucleotides, the CDR3 is TGTGCCAGCAGCCAGAGACAGGGGAGTACCTTC.

V is TRBV5-1 and J is TRBJ1-2; D perhaps matches TRBD1 (5 bases). In germline, CDR1 is SGHRS, CDR2 YFSETQ. The CDR3 has 15 amino acids. Between the trimmed V and J ends, which lost 1 base and 2 bases, there was a span of 12 bases. This chain's CDR3 is CASSLMQGLNYGYTF. CDR3 DNA sequence: TGCGCCAGCAGCTTGATGCAGGGACTCAACTATGGCTACACCTTC.